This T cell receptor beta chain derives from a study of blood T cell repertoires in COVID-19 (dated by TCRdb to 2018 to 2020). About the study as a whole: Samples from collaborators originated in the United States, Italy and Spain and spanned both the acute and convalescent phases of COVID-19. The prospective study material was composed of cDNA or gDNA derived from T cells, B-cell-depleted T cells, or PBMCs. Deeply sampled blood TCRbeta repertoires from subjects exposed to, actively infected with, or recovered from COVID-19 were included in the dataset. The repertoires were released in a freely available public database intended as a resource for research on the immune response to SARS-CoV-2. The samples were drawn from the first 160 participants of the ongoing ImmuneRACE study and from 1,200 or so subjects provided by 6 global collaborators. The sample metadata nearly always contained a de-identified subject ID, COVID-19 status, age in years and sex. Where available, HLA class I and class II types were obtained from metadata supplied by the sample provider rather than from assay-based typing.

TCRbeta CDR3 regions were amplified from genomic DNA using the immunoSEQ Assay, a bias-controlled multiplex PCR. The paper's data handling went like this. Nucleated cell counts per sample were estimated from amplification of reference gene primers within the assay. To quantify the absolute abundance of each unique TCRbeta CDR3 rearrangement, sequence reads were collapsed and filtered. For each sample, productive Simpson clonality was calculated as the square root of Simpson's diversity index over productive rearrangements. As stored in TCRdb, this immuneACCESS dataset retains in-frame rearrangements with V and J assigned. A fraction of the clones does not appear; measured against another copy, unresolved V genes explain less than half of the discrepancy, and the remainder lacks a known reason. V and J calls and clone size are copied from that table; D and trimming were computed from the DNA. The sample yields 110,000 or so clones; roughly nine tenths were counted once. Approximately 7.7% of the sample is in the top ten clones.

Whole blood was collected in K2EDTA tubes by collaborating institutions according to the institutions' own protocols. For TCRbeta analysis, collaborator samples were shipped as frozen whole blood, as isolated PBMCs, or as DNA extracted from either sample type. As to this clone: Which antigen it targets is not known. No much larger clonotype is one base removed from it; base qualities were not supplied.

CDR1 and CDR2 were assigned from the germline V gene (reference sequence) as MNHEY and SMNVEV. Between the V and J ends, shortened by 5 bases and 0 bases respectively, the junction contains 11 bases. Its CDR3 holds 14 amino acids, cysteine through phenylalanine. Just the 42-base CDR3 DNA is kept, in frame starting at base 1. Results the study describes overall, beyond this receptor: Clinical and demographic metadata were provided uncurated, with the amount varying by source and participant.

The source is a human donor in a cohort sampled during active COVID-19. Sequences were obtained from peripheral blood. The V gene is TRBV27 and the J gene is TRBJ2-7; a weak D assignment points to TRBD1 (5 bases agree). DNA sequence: TGTGCCAGCAGTCCACGCGACAGCTCCTACGAGCAGTACTTC. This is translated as CASSPRDSSYEQYF.